The 6 T cell receptor beta chains below were found in one sample sequenced in a study of CD8 T cells in Susac syndrome. An input of about 0.45 to 1 ug of RNA was subjected to reverse transcription using random hexamers. TCRdb ran MiXCR on the immunoSEQ multiplex PCR reads and lists one entry per CDR3 protein. The table records 100,000 to 150,000 distinct CDR3 sequences, approximately 93% of them present only once. The sample was CD8+ T cells from PBMCs. The receptors come from a human donor with multiple sclerosis.

This chain uses TRBV20-1 with TRBJ2-1; TRBD2 matches 7 bases. V lost 1 base and J lost 9; bases outside the gene matches: 15. Germline CDR1 reads DFQATT; CDR2 reads SNEGSKA (reference sequence). This CDR3 is built from 16 residues. CDR3 DNA sequence: TGCAGTGCTAGAGTCCGAGGTCTATCAGCGGGAAGTGAGCAGTTCTTC. Translation gives CSARVRGLSAGSEQFF.

This chain connects TRBV6-6 to TRBJ2-7; no firm D call. The CDR3 is 12 amino acids. V was cut by 6 bases and J by 5 bases, with 11 bases left in between. Germline V gene data show CDR1 as MNHNY and CDR2 as SVGAGI (reference sequence). The DNA for the CDR3 is TGTGCCAGCAGCACGTCGTTCCACGAGCAGTACGTC. Amino acids: CASSTSFHEQYV.

This sequence joins TRBV29-1 and TRBJ2-1; D is perhaps TRBD2 (5 bases). The CDR3 spans 14 residues. Trimming removed 2 bases from V and 5 bases from J, with 13 bases in between. Germline V gene lookup returns CDR1 SQVTM and CDR2 ANQGSEA. CDR3 DNA: TGCAGCGTTGAAAATGGGGAGAGTCACAATGAGCAGTTCTTC. Residues: CSVENGESHNEQFF.

The chain is built from TRBV3-1 and TRBJ1-1; TRBD1 might be the D (5 bases). Trimming shortened V by 0 bases and J by 0 bases, and 11 bases separated the two germline ends. This CDR3 is 16 amino acids long. From germline, CDR1 is LGHDT and CDR2 YNNKEL (reference sequence). The CDR3, as DNA: TGTGCCAGCAGCCAAGATTGGCGACAGCTGAACACTGAAGCTTTCTTT. Amino acid sequence: CASSQDWRQLNTEAFF.

V gene TRBV12-3 or TRBV12-4 combines with J gene TRBJ2-3, with 10 bases aligning to TRBD1. Trimming removed 5 bases from V and 9 bases from J; junction bases left unmatched: 5. The CDR3 is 13 amino acids. In nucleotides, the CDR3 is TGTGCCAGCAGTCCCCGGGACAGGGGCACGCAGTATTTT. This codes for CASSPRDRGTQYF.

The genes are TRBV4-2 and TRBJ1-3; D call uncertain. The V end was cut by 4 bases, the J end by 0 bases, with 10 bases between. The CDR3 contains 15 residues. The germline CDR1 and CDR2 sequences are LGHNA and YNFKEQ. CDR3 loop: CASSLSRISGNTIYF. DNA for the CDR3: TGTGCCAGCAGCCTATCCCGCATCTCTGGAAACACCATATATTTT.